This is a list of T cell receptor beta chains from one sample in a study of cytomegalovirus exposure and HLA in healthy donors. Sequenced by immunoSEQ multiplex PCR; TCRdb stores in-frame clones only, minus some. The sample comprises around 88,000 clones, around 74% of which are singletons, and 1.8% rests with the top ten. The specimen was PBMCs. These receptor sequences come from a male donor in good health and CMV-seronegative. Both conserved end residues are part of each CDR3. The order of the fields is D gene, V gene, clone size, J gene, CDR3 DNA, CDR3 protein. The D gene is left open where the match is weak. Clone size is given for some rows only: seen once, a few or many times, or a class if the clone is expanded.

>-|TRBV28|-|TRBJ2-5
TGTGCCAGCAGTTATTCTAGAGAAGAGACCCAGTACTTC
CASSYSREETQYF
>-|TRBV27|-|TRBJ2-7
TGTGCCAGCTCCAGGGGGGCCGCCTACGAGCAGTACTTC
CASSRGAAYEQYF
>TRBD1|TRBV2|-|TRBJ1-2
TGTGCCAGTAAATACCGGGGACAGTCTTGCGGCTACACCTTC
CASKYRGQSCGYTF
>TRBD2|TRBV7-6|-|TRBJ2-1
TGTGCCAGCAGCTCTTGGGGAGCGGGAGCCCACAATGAGCAGTTCTTC
CASSSWGAGAHNEQFF
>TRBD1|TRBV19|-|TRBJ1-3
TGTGCCAGTAGTGGGTCAAGGACAGGAGGGAACACCATATATTTT
CASSGSRTGGNTIYF
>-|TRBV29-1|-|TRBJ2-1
TGCAGCGTTGCTCCAGGGAATGAGCAGTTCTTC
CSVAPGNEQFF
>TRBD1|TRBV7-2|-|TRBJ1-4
TGTGCCAGCAGCCCCGGACAGGGACATGCAACTAATGAAAAACTGTTTTTT
CASSPGQGHATNEKLFF
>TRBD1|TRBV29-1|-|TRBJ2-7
TGCAGCGTTGCCCCAGGGGGCGCAGACAGGGGTTACGAGCAGTACTTC
CSVAPGGADRGYEQYF
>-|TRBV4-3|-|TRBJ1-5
TGCGCCAGCAGCCAGAAACGGGGGTATCAGCCCCAGCATTTT
CASSQKRGYQPQHF
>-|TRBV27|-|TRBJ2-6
TGTGCCAGCAGTTTATCATTGGCGGCTGGGGCCAACGTCCTGACTTTC
CASSLSLAAGANVLTF
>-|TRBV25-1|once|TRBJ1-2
TGTGCCAGCAGTGAATCGGGTTCTCAGGGAAACTATGGCTACACCTTC
CASSESGSQGNYGYTF
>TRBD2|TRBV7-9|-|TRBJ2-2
TGTTCCAGCAGCTTAGGAGCGGGAGGGCCTTCGAACACCGGGGAGCTGTTTTTT
CSSSLGAGGPSNTGELFF
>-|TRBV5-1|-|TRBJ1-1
TGCGCCAGCAGCTTGGAGAGAAACACTGAAGCTTTCTTT
CASSLERNTEAFF
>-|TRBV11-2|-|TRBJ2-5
TGTGCCAGCAGCGGGGCATTTCTTGGTGCCCAGAACTACTTC
CASSGAFLGAQNYF
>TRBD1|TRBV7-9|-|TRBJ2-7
TGTGCCAGCAGCTTATTATCGGGACAGGGTATAGGCGAGCAGTACTTC
CASSLLSGQGIGEQYF
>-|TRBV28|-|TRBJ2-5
TGTGCCAGCAGTCAAAGCAGTGACAGGCCCAAAGAGACCCAGTACTTC
CASSQSSDRPKETQYF
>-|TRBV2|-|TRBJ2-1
TGTGCCAGCAGGGGGGGGCAGTACAATGAGCAGTTCTTC
CASRGGQYNEQFF
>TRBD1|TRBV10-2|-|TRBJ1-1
TGCGCCAGCATCGACAGGGATCGGTTGTTGAACACTGAAGCTTTCTTT
CASIDRDRLLNTEAFF
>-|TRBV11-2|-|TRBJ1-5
TGTGCCAGCAGCTTAGGCGCGGGTCAGCCCCAGCATTTT
CASSLGAGQPQHF
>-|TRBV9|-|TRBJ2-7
TGTGCCAGCAGCCCTAGCGAGGGAATTGGTGGGCAGTACTTC
CASSPSEGIGGQYF
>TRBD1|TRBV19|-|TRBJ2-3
TGTGCCAGTAGTTCAGGGGGCGCGAGCACAGATACGCAGTATTTT
CASSSGGASTDTQYF
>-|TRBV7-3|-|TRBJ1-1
TGTGCCAGCAGCCCTACAGGCCCGAACACTGAAGCTTTCTTT
CASSPTGPNTEAFF
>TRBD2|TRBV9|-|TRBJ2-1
TGTGCCAGCAGCGGACACCGGACGGGAGGGTCCACAAATGAGCAGTTCTTC
CASSGHRTGGSTNEQFF
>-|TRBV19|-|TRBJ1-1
TGTGCCAGTATGGTGGGGGGGCGGTCGGTGAGGAACACTGAAGCTTTCTTT
CASMVGGRSVRNTEAFF
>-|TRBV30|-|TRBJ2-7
-
CAWARGNSYERYF
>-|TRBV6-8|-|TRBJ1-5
TGTGCCAGCAGTTACTCGATGACAGGAGCTCAGCCCCAGCATTTT
CASSYSMTGAQPQHF
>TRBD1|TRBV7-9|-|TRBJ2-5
TGTGCCAGCAGCTTAGGGGGACAGTTTCAGGAGACCCAGTACTTC
CASSLGGQFQETQYF
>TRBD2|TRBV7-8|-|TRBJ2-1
TGTGCCAGCAGCGATAGTAGACTAGCGGGAGGGAATCCGAATGAGCAGTTCTTC
CASSDSRLAGGNPNEQFF
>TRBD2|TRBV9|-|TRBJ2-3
TGTGCCAGCAGCGTAGGGGGACTAGCGGGGGATACGCAGTATTTT
CASSVGGLAGDTQYF
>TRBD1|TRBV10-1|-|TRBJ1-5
TGCGCCAGCAGTGCGGGGGACAGCCCCAATATAGCAAGTCAGCCCCAGCATTTT
CASSAGDSPNIASQPQHF
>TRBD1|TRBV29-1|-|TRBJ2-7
TGCAGCGCTACGACAGGGGACACCTACGAGCAGTACTTC
CSATTGDTYEQYF
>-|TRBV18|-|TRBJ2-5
TGTGCCAGCTCACCCAACAGCTTCCACGAGACCCAGTACTTC
CASSPNSFHETQYF
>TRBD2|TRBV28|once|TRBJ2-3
TGTGCCAGCACCTTAACCGGGACTAGCGGGTGGGATACGCAGTATTTT
CASTLTGTSGWDTQYF
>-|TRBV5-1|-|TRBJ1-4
TGCGCCAGCAACTTGGACCCTGGAGGCAAAGGCGTACTGTTTTTT
CASNLDPGGKGVLFF
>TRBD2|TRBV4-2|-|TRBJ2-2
TGTGCCAGCAGCCAAGATGTGCTAGCGGGGGGGAACACCGGGGAGCTGTTTTTT
CASSQDVLAGGNTGELFF
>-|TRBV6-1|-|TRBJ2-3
TGTGCCGGACAAAAATACGGCACAGATACGCAGTATTTT
CAGQKYGTDTQYF
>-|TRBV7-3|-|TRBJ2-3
TGTGCCAGCAGCTTAACGTTGCCAAGCGGGACAGATACGCAGTATTTT
CASSLTLPSGTDTQYF
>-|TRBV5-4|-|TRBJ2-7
TGTGCCAGCAGCTCGCCGACCGGGGAGCAGTACTTC
CASSSPTGEQYF
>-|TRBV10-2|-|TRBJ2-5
TGCGCCAGCACCTGGGGCTCAGGGGAGACCCAGTACTTC
CASTWGSGETQYF
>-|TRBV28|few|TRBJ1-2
TGTGCCAGCAGTTCTCCCCCCCCAGAAACCTATGGCTACACCTTC
CASSSPPPETYGYTF
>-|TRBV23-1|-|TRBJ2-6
TGCGCCAGCAGGGGATGGGGGCCGAGTAGTGGGGCCAACGTCCTGACTTTC
CASRGWGPSSGANVLTF
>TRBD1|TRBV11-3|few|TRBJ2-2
TGTGCCAGCACACGGGGACAGGGCTACACCGGGGAGCTGTTTTTT
CASTRGQGYTGELFF
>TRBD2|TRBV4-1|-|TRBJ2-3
TGCGCCAGCAGCCAATCAACTAGCGGGAGGACCTCCCGCACAGATACGCAGTATTTT
CASSQSTSGRTSRTDTQYF
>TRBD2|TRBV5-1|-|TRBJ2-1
TGCGCCAGCAGCTTTACAACCGGGACTAGCGCATATTCCTACAATGAGCAGTTCTTC
CASSFTTGTSAYSYNEQFF
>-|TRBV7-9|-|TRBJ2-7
TGTGCCAGCAGGGGAGACTCCTACGAGCAGTACTTC
CASRGDSYEQYF
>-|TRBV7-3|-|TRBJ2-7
TGTGCCAGCAGCTTAAATCTGGTAGGAGGCGAGCAGTACTTC
CASSLNLVGGEQYF
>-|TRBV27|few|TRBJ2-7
TGTGCCAGCAGTTTCAGCGGAGCCTCCTACGAGCAGTACTTC
CASSFSGASYEQYF
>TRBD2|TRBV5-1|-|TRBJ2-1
TGCGCCAGCAATCCCGGGACTAGCGGGAGGGGCTCCTACAATGAGCAGTTCTTC
CASNPGTSGRGSYNEQFF
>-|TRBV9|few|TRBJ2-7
TGTGCCAGCAGCGTAGGGGTTGGGGCAGGAACCTACGAGCAGTACTTC
CASSVGVGAGTYEQYF
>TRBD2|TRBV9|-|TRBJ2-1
TGTGCCAGCAGCGACCGGACTAGCGGCAATGAGCAGTTCTTC
CASSDRTSGNEQFF
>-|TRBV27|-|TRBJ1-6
TGTGCCAGCAGTTTGGCAGGACAGACTAATTCACCCCTCCACTTT
CASSLAGQTNSPLHF
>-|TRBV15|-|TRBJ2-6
TGTGCCACCAGCAGAGATCGCAGTGGGGCCAACGTCCTGACTTTC
CATSRDRSGANVLTF
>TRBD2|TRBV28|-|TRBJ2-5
TGTGCCAGCAGTTTTGCCCTAGCGGTCTCTCAAGAGACCCAGTACTTC
CASSFALAVSQETQYF
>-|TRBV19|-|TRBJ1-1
TGTGCCAGTACTACAGGGTTTGTAAACACTGAAGCTTTCTTT
CASTTGFVNTEAFF